This TCR beta chain came from a study of beta chain features in type 1 diabetes. Study-wide results and caveats: A moderate, significant TCRB CDR3 shortening appeared in type 1 diabetes across four CD4+ subsets.

This clone turned up a few times. No antigen is known for it. The CDR3 spans 12 residues. V was trimmed by 9 bases and J by 4 bases, leaving 13 bases between them. Per the germline V gene, CDR1 is MDHEN and CDR2 is SYDVKM. Every isolated RNA sample was fully reverse transcribed, so sequencing captured expressed TCRB transcripts. The protocol was immunoSEQ multiplex PCR, while the TCRdb copy is restricted to in-frame clones and leaves out a portion. This sample has about 130,000 clones, with approximately 10% found just once. The V call is TRBV28, the J call TRBJ2-7; possibly TRBD1 for D (6 bases). Source material: central memory CD4+ T cells from blood. The receptor was isolated from a man younger than 40 with type 1 diabetes. This CDR3 reads CASAQGQYEQYF. CDR3 bases: TGTGCCAGTGCCCAGGGGCAATACGAGCAGTACTTC.